This TCR beta chain appears in the sequencing data of a study of T cell responses to AZD1222 COVID-19 vaccine (dated by TCRdb to the early 2020s). Regarding the study in general: A total of just over 230 trial participants underwent TCR sequencing, of whom about 200 had received two doses of AZD1222 and 26 had received two doses of the MenACWY control vaccine. Enrollment into the trials was organized by age into subgroups of 18-55, 56-69 and 70-plus years, and those subgroups contained roughly 150, 30 and 60 TCR-sequenced participants, respectively.

Read against the paper, the sample's time point label means: about 28 days (+/-7) after the second vaccine dose. AZD1222 recipients whose second dose came at about 4 weeks and those whose second dose came at about 12 weeks were combined into one group, since spike-specific TCR depth and breadth did not differ between the two schedules. Samples from vaccinated people were obtained from the UK trials COV001 and COV002, which included a single-blind randomized controlled phase 2/3 trial of AZD1222 (ChAdOx1 nCoV-19) in healthy adults. For TCRbeta chain sequencing, PBMC samples from trial participants were taken at day 0 and at day 28 after the second dose. The CDR3 regions of human TCRbeta chains were analyzed by immunosequencing. Concerning the study's data processing: TCRs in the repertoires were compared against a reference library of SARS-CoV-2-specific TCRs that had been generated with the MIRA antigen-specificity platform. Breadth was defined as the fraction of unique TCRs that were SARS-CoV-2-associated. Depth was defined as the fraction of total T cells that were SARS-CoV-2-associated. Each spike-specific TCR was assigned to its reactive spike region and to a CD4 or CD8 class using the MIRA data. Log10-transformed breadth and depth values were compared by one-way ANOVA with Sidak's multiple comparisons tests. This immuneACCESS table, as held by TCRdb, lists in-frame sequences with V and J called but not all clones. Of the missing ones, under half trace to an unresolved V gene in checked studies; the others have no known cause. That table is the source of V, J and clone size, and D and trimming were worked out from the DNA. This sample comprises 150,000 to 200,000 clones, approximately 94% of them detected only once. Roughly 1.7% of the sample belongs to the ten largest clones.

With regard to this clone: Its recognized antigen is unknown. The record has no base qualities; no much larger clone is one base away.

Study-wide conclusions, independent of this receptor: Vaccine-associated CD4 TCRs spanned the whole spike protein, with dominant responses in regions 160-218 and 743-854. After two AZD1222 doses, both the breadth and the depth of spike-specific TCRs were significantly higher than at day 0 and than in MenACWY recipients. Nearly half of unique spike-specific TCRs reportedly recognized epitopes outside regions mutated in the B.1.351 and B.1.1.7 variants. Participants were mostly white British and included more females than males, and it was suggested by the authors that clonal diversity may have been underestimated. Only 5 to 7 AZD1222 recipients were SARS-CoV-2 seropositive at baseline, limiting conclusions about previously exposed vaccinees. Because no day 14 peak-response samples were available, the repertoires could be characterized only after the peak T cell response. The 56-69-year group was small, and its depth increase did not reach significance, likely because of low power.

The TCR comes from an adult who received the AZD1222 COVID-19 vaccine. This specimen consisted of peripheral blood, obtained 28 days after the second AZD1222 dose.

The DNA reads TGTGCCAGCAGCGTAGTGGGGGGAAGCACTGAAGCTTTCTTT. Translated, it gives CASSVVGGSTEAFF. This chain joins TRBV9 to TRBJ1-1, with TRBD1 perhaps the D gene, on 5 matching bases. The CDR3 holds 14 amino acids from the cysteine to the phenylalanine. Of all the DNA, just the CDR3 is kept, 42 bases in frame from base 1. CDR1 and CDR2 are read off the germline V gene as SGDLS and YYNGEE. Trimming removed 0 bases from V and 4 bases from J, leaving 10 bases between the germline ends.